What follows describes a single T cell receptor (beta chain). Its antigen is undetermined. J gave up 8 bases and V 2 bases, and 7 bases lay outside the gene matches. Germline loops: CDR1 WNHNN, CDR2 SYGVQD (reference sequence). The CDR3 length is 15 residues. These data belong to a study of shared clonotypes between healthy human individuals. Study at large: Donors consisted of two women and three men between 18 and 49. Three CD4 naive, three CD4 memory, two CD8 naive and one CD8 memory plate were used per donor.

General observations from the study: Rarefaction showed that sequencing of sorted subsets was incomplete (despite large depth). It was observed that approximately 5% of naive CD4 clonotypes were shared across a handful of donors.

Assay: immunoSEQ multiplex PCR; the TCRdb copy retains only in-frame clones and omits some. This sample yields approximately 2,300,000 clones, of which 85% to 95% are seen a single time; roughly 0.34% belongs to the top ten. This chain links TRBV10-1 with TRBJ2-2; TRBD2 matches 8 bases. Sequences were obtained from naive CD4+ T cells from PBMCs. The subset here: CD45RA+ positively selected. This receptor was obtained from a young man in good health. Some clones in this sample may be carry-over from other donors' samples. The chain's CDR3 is CASSEQAGVGGELFF. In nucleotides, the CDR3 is TGCGCCAGCAGTGAGCAAGCGGGAGTAGGGGGGGAGCTGTTTTTT.